Presented here are 31 T cell receptor beta chains from one specimen sequenced in a study of blood T cells in healthy people across ages. The authors ran a second PCR of roughly 6 to 12 cycles using a sample-barcoded 5' primer and a J-beta primer mix. Using its own MiXCR run on the 5' RACE reads, TCRdb lists one record per CDR3 protein. The repertoire has about a million distinct CDR3 sequences, 45% to 60% of them found once; the top ten carry about a fifth. The sample taken for sequencing was blood. These receptors were taken from a woman aged 60-70 years in good health.

This clonotype was found once. This chain connects TRBV7-8 to TRBJ2-7; no reliable D call. Trimming stripped 4 bases from V and 5 bases from J, with 12 bases between. The CDR3 totals 13 residues. Germline V gene sequence: CDR1 SGHVS, CDR2 FQNEAQ. The chain's CDR3 is CASSSLYLDEQYF. The CDR3 nucleotides are TGTGCCAGCAGCTCCCTTTACCTAGACGAGCAGTACTTC.

The rearrangement links TRBV7-9 to TRBJ1-1; D is unresolved. The CDR3 runs to 16 residues. Trimming pared 5 bases from V and 3 bases from J, leaving 19 bases between. Germline CDR1 is SEHNR and CDR2 is FQNEAQ (reference sequence). The CDR3 here is CASSTTTVGFDTEAFF. CDR3 DNA sequence: TGTGCCAGCAGCACAACTACAGTAGGCTTCGACACTGAAGCTTTCTTT.

This rearrangement joins TRBV9 to TRBJ2-1, with a possible D match to TRBD2 (6 bases). Germline-derived CDR1 and CDR2 are SGDLS and YYNGEE. The CDR3 is 19 residues long. Deletions cut 4 bases from V and 6 bases from J, with 29 bases between. CDR3 bases: TGTGCCAGCAGCTCCAAGACTAGTTTATTGCCGACAGTAGCCAATGAGCAGTTCTTC. Translating it yields CASSSKTSLLPTVANEQFF.

The CDR3 sequence is CATSDLRAADFNEQFF. For the CDR3, the DNA is TGTGCCACCAGTGATCTGAGGGCCGCAGACTTCAATGAGCAGTTCTTC. The chain is built from TRBV24-1 and TRBJ2-1; possibly TRBD2 for D (5 bases). The CDR3 extends over 16 amino acids. Germline CDR1 reads KGHDR; CDR2 reads SFDVKD. The V end lost 3 bases, the J end lost 6 bases, and 17 bases lay between the germline ends.

This chain connects TRBV28 to TRBJ2-2; D is possibly TRBD1 or TRBD2 (6 bases each). Germline V gene lookup returns CDR1 MDHEN and CDR2 SYDVKM. CDR3 length: 17 amino acids. Trimming took off 2 bases at V and 7 bases at J, with 20 bases between the two ends. The CDR3 DNA reads as TGTGCCAGCAGTTTAGGTCGGAGGGGGGCATTTGACGGGGAGCTGTTTTTT. Amino acids: CASSLGRRGAFDGELFF.

V is TRBV15 and J is TRBJ2-1; possibly TRBD2 for D (6 bases). The germline V gene has CDR1 LNHNV and CDR2 YYDKDF (reference sequence). The CDR3 loop spans 15 amino acids. Trimming removed 3 bases from V and 6 bases from J, with 15 bases in between. The CDR3 reads CATSRPGLFFNEQFF. The CDR3 DNA follows: TGTGCCACCAGCAGGCCGGGACTTTTCTTCAATGAGCAGTTCTTC. The full variable domain, in which reference TRBV15 and TRBJ2-1 provide the parts outside the CDR3, is DAMVIQNPRYQVTQFGKPVTLSCSQTLNHNVMYWYQQKSSQAPKLLFHYYDKDFNNEADTPDNFQSRRPNTSFCFLDIRSPGLGDTAMYLCATSRPGLFFNEQFFGPGTRLTVL.

The V call is TRBV6-2 or TRBV6-3, the J call TRBJ2-6; tentatively, D is TRBD1 (6 bases). Germline CDR1 reads MNHEY; CDR2 reads SVGEGT. The CDR3 has 18 residues. V lost 4 bases, J lost 1 base, and 17 bases lay in between. The CDR3 nucleotides read TGTGCCAGCAGTTCCCCCGGCCAGGGGATGTCTGGGGCCAACGTCCTGACTTTC. Amino acid sequence: CASSSPGQGMSGANVLTF.

This clonotype was counted only a few times. J is TRBJ2-6 and V is TRBV5-1; D is uncertain. The CDR3 has 16 amino acids. Trimming stripped 0 bases from V and 0 bases from J, with 7 bases between. Germline V gene sequence: CDR1 SGHRS, CDR2 YFSETQ. The CDR3 spells CASSLVPSSGANVLTF. In nucleotides, the CDR3 is TGCGCCAGCAGCTTGGTTCCCAGCTCTGGGGCCAACGTCCTGACTTTC.

This clonotype was seen a few times. This sequence joins TRBV6-2 or TRBV6-3 and TRBJ2-5; 9 bases agree with TRBD2. The J call is in doubt because the DNA end fits TRBJ2-7 better. CDR3 length equals 15 residues. Per the germline V gene, CDR1 is MNHEY and CDR2 is SVGEGT. This CDR3 is CASSYSSSGINEQYF. DNA of the CDR3: TGTGCCAGCAGTTACTCGTCTAGCGGGATTAACGAGCAGTACTTC.

CDR3 nucleotide sequence: TGTGCCAGCAGCCAGGCTTTAGCGGGAGGGCCGCGGAATGAGCAGTTCTTC. Translated: CASSQALAGGPRNEQFF. This chain links TRBV3-1 with TRBJ2-1; 11 bases are a match to TRBD2. CDR1 is LGHDT, CDR2 YNNKEL, per germline (reference sequence). V shed 3 bases, J shed 7 bases, and the junction held 11 bases outside the gene matches. This CDR3 has 17 amino acids.

The table lists this clonotype with many counts. The genes are TRBV21-1 and TRBJ2-1; TRBD1, the table's D call, lacks a check against the DNA. TRBV21-1 is labeled a pseudogene. The CDR3 is 15 amino acids. In DNA, the CDR3 is TGTGCCAGCAGCTCCCCTCAGGGCCCCTACAATGAGCAGTTCTTC. Its translation: CASSSPQGPYNEQFF.

This chain uses TRBV3-1 with TRBJ1-2, with D unresolved. Germline V CDR1 and CDR2: LGHDT, YNNKEL (reference sequence). The V gene lost 0 bases and the J gene lost 0 bases, with 8 bases spanning the gap. The CDR3 sequence is 15 residues long. CDR3 bases: TGTGCCAGCAGCCAAGACGGCAGCTCTAACTATGGCTACACCTTC. Amino acids: CASSQDGSSNYGYTF.

This clonotype was detected a few times. This chain links TRBV20-1 with TRBJ1-4, with no clear D. CDR3 size: 12 residues. V was cut by 1 base and J by 13 bases, with 13 bases left in between. Looked up from germline, CDR1 is DFQATT and CDR2 is SNEGSKA (reference sequence). The CDR3 nucleotides are TGCAGTGCTAGAGGTGCGGCTTCAGGACTGTTTTTT. It is translated as CSARGAASGLFF.

The V gene is TRBV20-1, the J gene TRBJ2-7; D ambiguous. The germline V gene encodes CDR1 DFQATT and CDR2 SNEGSKA (reference sequence). The CDR3 runs 12 residues. Trimming removed 6 bases from V and 5 bases from J, with 14 bases in between. The CDR3 loop is CSATDASNEQYF. The CDR3 DNA is TGCAGTGCCACCGACGCGAGTAACGAGCAGTACTTC.

V usage is TRBV5-1 and J usage is TRBJ2-1; 8 bases are shared with TRBD2. The CDR3 sequence is 15 residues long. The germline gives CDR1 SGHRS, CDR2 YFSETQ. Trimming took 8 bases from V and 7 from J; bases not matched to a gene: 14. CDR3 protein: CASSLWSGSRNEQFF. The CDR3 nucleotides are TGCGCCAGTAGCCTGTGGAGCGGGAGCCGGAATGAGCAGTTCTTC.

V gene TRBV10-3 combines with J gene TRBJ2-7, with a tentative D call TRBD1 (7 bases). Trimming removed 7 bases from V and 0 bases from J, with 13 bases in between. Germline V CDR1 and CDR2: ENHRY, SYGVKD. The CDR3 is 14 amino acids. Written as DNA, the CDR3 is TGTGCCATCATGAGGGGGGACAGCTCCTACGAGCAGTACTTC. This translates into CAIMRGDSSYEQYF.

The rearrangement joins TRBV5-1 to TRBJ2-1, with D possibly TRBD2 on 5 matching bases. The CDR3 runs to 14 residues. Germline V CDR1 and CDR2: SGHRS, YFSETQ. V shed 0 bases and J shed 6 bases, with 10 bases lying between them. The chain's CDR3 is CASSLGTEANEQFF. In DNA form, the CDR3 reads TGCGCCAGCAGCTTGGGCACGGAGGCCAATGAGCAGTTCTTC.

The table lists this clonotype with a few counts. The chain joins TRBV25-1 to TRBJ2-7; 9 bases line up with TRBD2. CDR1 is MGHDK, CDR2 SYGVNS, per germline. V lost 6 bases, J lost 3 bases, and 6 bases stayed unmatched. CDR3 length: 14 residues. In DNA form, the CDR3 reads TGTGCCAGCAGCATAGCGGGAGAAGGCTACGAGCAGTACTTC. This sequence encodes CASSIAGEGYEQYF.

The V and J genes are TRBV6-2 or TRBV6-3 and TRBJ2-1; 8 bases are a match to TRBD2. Looked up from germline, CDR1 is MNHEY and CDR2 is SVGEGT. The ends lost 0 bases at V and 3 bases at J; junction bases unmatched: 10. The CDR3 has 18 amino acids. The DNA for the CDR3 is TGTGCCAGCAGTTACTCGAGGCTGTTGCGGGAGGACTACAATGAGCAGTTCTTC. It is translated as CASSYSRLLREDYNEQFF.

About this clonotype itself: The junction does not match germline at one end; this may be a read error. This chain uses TRBV9 with TRBJ2-4, with D maybe TRBD2 (6 bases). This CDR3 has 14 amino acids. Germline-derived CDR1 and CDR2 are SGDLS and YYNGEE. CDR3 in amino acids: CASSEVLAKDIQYF. CDR3 sequence (DNA): TGTGCCAGCAGCGAGGTACTAGCCAAAGACATACAGTACTTC.

The V and J genes are TRBV6-2 or TRBV6-3 and TRBJ2-7, with D perhaps TRBD1 (6 bases). V dropped 7 bases and J dropped 0 bases, with 16 bases sitting between them. The CDR3 spans 15 residues. Germline lookup yields CDR1 MNHEY and CDR2 SVGEGT. The CDR3 reads CASTMGRDTSYEQYF. In nucleotides, the CDR3 is TGTGCCAGCACAATGGGTCGGGACACCTCCTACGAGCAGTACTTC.

The chain uses TRBV11-2 and TRBJ1-2, with a tentative D call TRBD1 (6 bases). Looked up from germline, CDR1 is SGHAT and CDR2 is FQNNGV. The length of the CDR3 is 19 residues. V was pared by 1 base and J by 1 base, with 22 bases between. The CDR3: CASSLVVRDTSRDNYGYTF. In DNA form, the CDR3 reads TGTGCCAGCAGCTTAGTCGTTCGGGACACTAGTCGGGATAACTATGGCTACACCTTC.

This clonotype was detected only a few times. This sequence joins TRBV4-1 and TRBJ2-7, with 7 bases matching TRBD2. The CDR3 has 17 residues. The V and J ends lost 4 bases and 7 bases, in that order; junction bases with no gene match: 19. Per the germline V gene, CDR1 is MGHRA and CDR2 is YSYEKL. The CDR3 is CASSRTSYSGGSGEQYF. Written as DNA, the CDR3 is TGCGCCAGCAGCCGGACCTCCTACTCGGGAGGATCGGGAGAGCAGTACTTC.

A single count supports this clonotype. This chain joins TRBV7-3 and TRBJ2-3; D might be TRBD2 (5 bases). Germline lookup yields CDR1 SGHTA and CDR2 FQGTGA. Trimming left V 5 bases short and J 3 bases short, with 18 bases between. There are 16 residues in the CDR3. CDR3 loop: CASSPRGGSRTDTQYF. The CDR3 nucleotides read TGTGCCAGCAGCCCCCGCGGAGGCAGCAGAACAGATACGCAGTATTTT.

The chain joins TRBV27 to TRBJ2-7; 9 positions match TRBD2. This CDR3 comprises 16 residues. V trimming: 1 base; J trimming: 2 bases; junction bases outside the gene matches: 6. Germline CDR1 and CDR2: MNHEY and SMNVEV (reference sequence). The CDR3 region is CASSLWGTSIPYEQYF. The CDR3 bases are TGTGCCAGCAGTTTATGGGGGACTAGCATCCCCTACGAGCAGTACTTC.

This clonotype was found a few times. The chain couples TRBV20-1 to TRBJ2-5; D unresolved. The tail of the sequence fits TRBJ2-7 better, so the J call may be wrong. The CDR3 totals 14 residues. Germline V gene sequence: CDR1 DFQATT, CDR2 SNEGSKA (reference sequence). This CDR3 reads CSARVGLQTYEQYF. The CDR3 DNA is TGCAGTGCTAGAGTCGGTTTGCAGACCTACGAGCAGTACTTC.

This chain links TRBV7-9 with TRBJ2-5; D is uncertain. The V gene's germline CDR1 is SEHNR and CDR2 FQNEAQ (reference sequence). The V end was cut by 5 bases, the J end by 3 bases, with 16 bases between. CDR3 size: 15 residues. CDR3 nucleotide sequence: TGTGCCAGCAGCCCAGGTCATTTACAGAAAGAGACCCAGTACTTC. The encoded protein is CASSPGHLQKETQYF.

The chain carries TRBV11-3 and TRBJ2-1, with 8 nucleotides matching TRBD1. CDR1 is SGHNT and CDR2 is YENEEA in the germline V gene. The ends lost 8 bases at V and 8 bases at J; junction bases unmatched: 8. The CDR3 is made up of 13 amino acids. The CDR3 DNA reads TGTGCCAGCTCAAGGACAGGGTTTCATGAGCAGTTCTTC. Encoded protein: CASSRTGFHEQFF.

The J gene is TRBJ2-3, the V gene TRBV29-1; 8 nucleotides align to TRBD1. CDR3 length equals 13 residues. The germline gives CDR1 SQVTM, CDR2 ANQGSEA. The ends lost 7 bases at V and 7 bases at J; junction bases unmatched: 10. Here the CDR3 DNA reads TGCAGCGCCCCGGACAGGGTGCTGAATACGCAGTATTTT. Its protein is CSAPDRVLNTQYF.

The chain has TRBV12-3 or TRBV12-4 and TRBJ1-5; D not certain. V gave up 5 bases and J gave up 7 bases, with 15 bases separating them. CDR3 size: 14 residues. The CDR3 spells CASSPSGGRQPQHF. The CDR3 nucleotides are TGTGCCAGCAGTCCTTCGGGAGGAAGACAGCCCCAGCATTTT.

This clonotype was seen a few times. The chain carries TRBV6-2 or TRBV6-3 and TRBJ2-7, with D perhaps TRBD1 (6 bases). Per the germline V gene, CDR1 is MNHEY and CDR2 is SVGEGT. The CDR3 is 17 residues long. The V and J ends lost 0 bases and 2 bases respectively, with 17 bases between them. CDR3 sequence (DNA): TGTGCCAGCAGTTACTCGGTGGACAGACCTTCTACCTACGAGCAGTACTTC. Translating it yields CASSYSVDRPSTYEQYF.